Each of the 23 T cell receptor beta chains below was sequenced from the same sample in a study of T-cell reconstitution after alpha-beta-depleted transplantation in children. Preparing the TCRbeta library involved the use of unique molecular identifiers. TCRdb itself ran the PCR reads through MiXCR, one entry per CDR3 protein. Among about 540,000 distinct CDR3 sequences listed, 25% to 30% were seen once. The sample here was PBMCs, taken before TCRalphabeta/CD19-depleted stem cell transplant. These receptors were obtained from a boy in the first two years of life with Wiskott-Aldrich syndrome, due to receive a stem cell transplant.

The gene calls are TRBV5-1 and TRBJ2-1; no reliable D call. The germline CDR1 and CDR2 sequences are SGHRS and YFSETQ. Trimming pared 0 bases from V and 4 bases from J, leaving 14 bases between. The CDR3 is 16 residues long. CDR3 protein: CASSLGSSIAYNEQFF. The DNA of the CDR3 is TGCGCCAGCAGCTTGGGTAGTAGCATAGCATACAATGAGCAGTTCTTC.

The chain has TRBV5-1 and TRBJ2-3, with TRBD1 matching 7 bases. This CDR3 comprises 14 residues. Looked up from germline, CDR1 is SGHRS and CDR2 is YFSETQ. The V and J ends lost 2 bases and 6 bases, in that order; junction bases with no gene match: 6. In DNA, the CDR3 is TGCGCCAGCAGCTTCCGGACAGGCTCCGATACGCAGTATTTT. Translated: CASSFRTGSDTQYF.

The sample holds a few counts of this clonotype. The V and J genes are TRBV15 and TRBJ2-1, with TRBD2 matching 12 bases. The CDR3 extends over 16 amino acids. Germline trimming cut 3 bases from V and 5 bases from J; bases unmatched to any gene: 5. Germline assignment: CDR1 LNHNV and CDR2 YYDKDF (reference sequence). The CDR3 bases are TGTGCCACCAGCAGCGGGACTAGCGGGTTCCACAATGAGCAGTTCTTC. Residues: CATSSGTSGFHNEQFF.

The V gene is TRBV20-1, the J gene TRBJ2-1; perhaps TRBD2 as D (5 bases). This CDR3 comprises 15 residues. Germline CDR1 DFQATT, CDR2 SNEGSKA (reference sequence). V was clipped by 4 bases and J by 0 bases, with 13 bases between them. The CDR3 spells CSAKTTLRSYNEQFF. The CDR3 DNA reads TGCAGTGCTAAGACTACCCTACGCTCCTACAATGAGCAGTTCTTC.

The J gene is TRBJ2-1, the V gene TRBV20-1; D is perhaps TRBD2 (5 bases). Germline V gene lookup returns CDR1 DFQATT and CDR2 SNEGSKA (reference sequence). CDR3 length equals 16 residues. Trimming cost V 0 bases and J 0 bases, with 12 bases left between them. CDR3 sequence: CSARDPRDYSYNEQFF. CDR3 in DNA: TGCAGTGCTAGAGATCCCCGGGATTACTCCTACAATGAGCAGTTCTTC.

This clonotype was observed a few times. The V and J genes are TRBV7-3 and TRBJ2-5, with 9 bases fitting TRBD1. Germline CDR1 is SGHTA and CDR2 is FQGTGA. This CDR3 contains 16 residues. The V and J ends lost 2 bases and 3 bases, in that order; junction bases with no gene match: 7. The CDR3 loop is CASSLGYRTGEETQYF. In DNA form, the CDR3 reads TGTGCCAGCAGCTTAGGATATCGGACAGGGGAAGAGACCCAGTACTTC.

This clonotype has a handful of counts. J is TRBJ1-1 and V is TRBV12-3 or TRBV12-4, with 12 bases that match TRBD1. The CDR3 has 14 residues. V gave up 10 bases and J gave up 5 bases; unmatched junction bases: 8. CDR3 sequence reads: CATRDRGLKTEAFF. Here the CDR3 DNA reads TGTGCCACCCGGGACAGGGGGCTTAAAACTGAAGCTTTCTTT.

The sample holds a few counts of this clonotype. The rearrangement links TRBV3-1 to TRBJ2-7; D gene unclear. Germline CDR1 and CDR2: LGHDT and YNNKEL (reference sequence). This CDR3 is 14 amino acids long. V lost 1 base and J lost 0, with 7 bases in between. The CDR3 DNA reads TGTGCCAGCAGCCAAGTCACGAACTCCTACGAGCAGTACTTC. Translation: CASSQVTNSYEQYF.

The chain links TRBV11-2 to TRBJ2-5, with TRBD2 matching over 9 bases. Trimming cost V 2 bases and J 4 bases; bases outside gene matches: 8. There are 16 residues in the CDR3. CDR1 is SGHAT, CDR2 FQNNGV, per germline. CDR3 nucleotides: TGTGCCAGCAGCTTAAACGGCGGGAGGGCCTCAGAGACCCAGTACTTC. Its translation is CASSLNGGRASETQYF.

This clonotype came up a few times. The chain recombines TRBV5-6 with TRBJ2-1; no firm D call. Trimming stripped 8 bases from V and 8 bases from J, with 2 bases between. The CDR3 covers 8 residues. Germline CDR1 is SGHDT and CDR2 is YYEEEE. The CDR3 is CARDEQFF. CDR3 nucleotide sequence: TGTGCCAGGGATGAGCAGTTCTTC. The full variable domain, its missing parts supplied by reference TRBV5-6 and TRBJ2-1, is DAGVTQSPTHLIKTRGQQVTLRCSPKSGHDTVSWYQQALGQGPQFIFQYYEEEERQRGNFPDRFSGHQFPNYSSELNVNALLLGDSALYLCARDEQFFGPGTRLTVL.

The chain combines TRBV7-9 with TRBJ2-1; either TRBD1 or TRBD2 may supply D (5 bases each). The CDR3 extends over 14 amino acids. V was clipped by 5 bases and J by 9 bases, with 17 bases between them. In germline, CDR1 is SEHNR, CDR2 FQNEAQ (reference sequence). In DNA, the CDR3 is TGTGCCAGCAGCGGGACGGTAGTTTCAAGTGAGCAGTTCTTC. It encodes CASSGTVVSSEQFF.

The V gene is TRBV14, the J gene TRBJ2-1, with a weak D call TRBD2 (6 bases). This CDR3 contains 16 residues. Trimming took off 4 bases at V and 1 base at J, with 14 bases between the two ends. Germline values: CDR1 SGHDN, CDR2 FVKESK. CDR3 amino acids: CASSPGTARSYNEQFF. The DNA of the CDR3 is TGTGCCAGCAGCCCAGGGACTGCCCGTTCCTACAATGAGCAGTTCTTC.

The chain recombines TRBV10-3 with TRBJ2-5; D is undetermined. This CDR3 has 13 residues. Germline CDR1 ENHRY, CDR2 SYGVKD. Trimming took off 10 bases at V and 4 bases at J, with 16 bases between the two ends. Here the CDR3 reads CATTVAGGETQYF. The DNA for the CDR3 is TGTGCCACCACAGTGGCCGGCGGAGAGACCCAGTACTTC.

This clonotype was detected a few times. The V gene is TRBV5-4, the J gene TRBJ2-2, with TRBD2 identical over 8 bases. With 4 bases clipped from V and 1 base from J, the junction kept 3 bases outside the gene matches. Germline CDR1 reads SGHNT; CDR2 reads YYREEE (reference sequence). The CDR3 has 15 residues. This CDR3 is CASSVSGRNTGELFF. In DNA, the CDR3 is TGTGCCAGCAGCGTAAGCGGGAGGAACACCGGGGAGCTGTTTTTT.

This clonotype was counted a few times. The chain is built from TRBV5-1 and TRBJ2-3, with 10 bases matching TRBD2. V was clipped by 1 base and J by 6 bases; unmatched bases: 5. CDR3 length: 15 residues. Germline V gene sequence: CDR1 SGHRS, CDR2 YFSETQ. CDR3 region: CASSLMGTSDDTQYF. The DNA of the CDR3 is TGCGCCAGCAGCTTGATGGGGACTAGCGATGATACGCAGTATTTT.

This clonotype was counted between two and nine times. The rearrangement uses TRBV11-2 and TRBJ2-1; D ambiguous. The germline V and J ends were trimmed by 1 base and 7 bases, with 8 bases remaining between them. The CDR3 is 13 residues long. Germline V gene sequence: CDR1 SGHAT, CDR2 FQNNGV. DNA of the CDR3: TGTGCCAGCAGCTTAGGCGTCTTTAATGAGCAGTTCTTC. Residues: CASSLGVFNEQFF.

This clonotype has only a few counts. The chain's CDR3 is CSVTRGQFEAFF. In DNA, the CDR3 is TGCAGCGTGACCAGAGGACAGTTTGAAGCTTTCTTT. The chain employs TRBV29-1 and TRBJ1-1, with a tentative D call TRBD1 (6 bases). Trimming took off 6 bases at V and 7 bases at J, with 15 bases between the two ends. The CDR3 has 12 amino acids. Germline V gene lookup returns CDR1 SQVTM and CDR2 ANQGSEA.

This clonotype has a handful of counts. This sequence joins TRBV6-1 and TRBJ2-2; TRBD1 might be the D (6 bases). This CDR3 comprises 17 residues. The germline gives CDR1 MNHNS, CDR2 SASEGT. The V gene lost 8 bases and the J gene lost 4 bases, with 23 bases spanning the gap. The CDR3 loop reads CASRETPSGVSTGELFF. In DNA, the CDR3 is TGTGCCAGCCGAGAAACACCTTCAGGGGTCTCCACCGGGGAGCTGTTTTTT.

The rearrangement links TRBV19 to TRBJ2-2; D perhaps matches TRBD1 (5 bases). Deletions cut 4 bases from V and 3 bases from J, with 15 bases between. CDR1 LNHDA and CDR2 SQIVND come from the germline V gene (reference sequence). This CDR3 region has 16 residues. In DNA form, the CDR3 reads TGTGCCAGTAGTAGGGGCCAGCGAAGGGACACCGGGGAGCTGTTTTTT. This sequence encodes CASSRGQRRDTGELFF.

The chain recombines TRBV6-5 with TRBJ2-5; 7 bases are a match to TRBD2. CDR1 is MNHEY, CDR2 SVGAGI, per germline. This CDR3 is 14 amino acids long. V gave up 1 base and J gave up 4 bases; unmatched junction bases: 3. CDR3 in DNA: TGTGCCAGCAGTTACTGGCCGGGAGGAGAGACCCAGTACTTC. Its translation is CASSYWPGGETQYF.

This clonotype was seen a few times. The chain employs TRBV7-9 and TRBJ1-1, with D uncertain. Germline CDR1 reads SEHNR; CDR2 reads FQNEAQ (reference sequence). With 1 base removed from V and 6 bases from J, the gap between germline ends came to 9 bases. The CDR3 covers 13 residues. The CDR3 region is CASSLDRYAEAFF. Written as DNA, the CDR3 is TGTGCCAGCAGCTTAGATCGGTACGCTGAAGCTTTCTTT.

This clonotype has a handful of counts. The rearrangement uses TRBV29-1 and TRBJ2-1; D tentatively reads TRBD1 or TRBD2 (5 bases each). Germline V gene data show CDR1 as SQVTM and CDR2 as ANQGSEA. The V end lost 6 bases, the J end lost 3 bases, and 12 bases lay between the germline ends. The CDR3 spans 13 residues. CDR3 in DNA: TGCAGCGTACGGGACGGAGACTACAATGAGCAGTTCTTC. It specifies CSVRDGDYNEQFF.

In DNA form, the CDR3 reads TGCAGTGCTAGAATATTCGGGGGACTGGAGACCCAGTACTTC. Translated, it gives CSARIFGGLETQYF. The chain employs TRBV20-1 and TRBJ2-5, with a possible D match to TRBD2 (6 bases). The CDR3 is 14 residues long. Germline lookup yields CDR1 DFQATT and CDR2 SNEGSKA (reference sequence). Trimming removed 2 bases at V and 5 bases at J, with 15 bases between.